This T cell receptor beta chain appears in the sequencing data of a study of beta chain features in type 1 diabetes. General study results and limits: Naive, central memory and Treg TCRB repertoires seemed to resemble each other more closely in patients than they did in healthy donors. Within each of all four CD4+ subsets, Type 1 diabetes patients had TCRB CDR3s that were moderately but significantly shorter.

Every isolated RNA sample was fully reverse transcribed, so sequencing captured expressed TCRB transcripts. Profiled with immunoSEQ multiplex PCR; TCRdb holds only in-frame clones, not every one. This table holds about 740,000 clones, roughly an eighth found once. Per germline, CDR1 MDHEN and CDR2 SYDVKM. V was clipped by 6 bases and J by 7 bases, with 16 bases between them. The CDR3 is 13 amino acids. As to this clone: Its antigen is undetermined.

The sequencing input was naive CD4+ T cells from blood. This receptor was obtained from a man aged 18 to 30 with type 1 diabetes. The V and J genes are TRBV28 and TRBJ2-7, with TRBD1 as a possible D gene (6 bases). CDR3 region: CASSTGTPGEQYF. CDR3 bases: TGTGCCAGCAGCACCGGGACACCCGGGGAGCAGTACTTC.